This TCR beta chain derives from a study of blood T cell repertoires in COVID-19. This CDR3 has 16 amino acids. With V trimmed by 3 bases and J by 5 bases, 10 bases remained unmatched. Germline V gene data show CDR1 as LNHNV and CDR2 as YYDKDF (reference sequence). Measured with immunoSEQ multiplex PCR; TCRdb has only the in-frame clones, and not every one. The profile covers a few hundred thousand clones, with 90% appearing a single time and around 0.6% taken by the ten largest. This receptor was taken from a man between 18 and 35 years old who had recovered from COVID-19. The genes are TRBV15 and TRBJ2-1; 7 bases match TRBD2. What was sequenced was PBMCs or T cells enriched from blood (not recorded which). CDR3: CATSRGQLGGNNEQFF. Written as DNA, the CDR3 is TGTGCCACCAGCAGGGGCCAGCTCGGGGGGAACAATGAGCAGTTCTTC.